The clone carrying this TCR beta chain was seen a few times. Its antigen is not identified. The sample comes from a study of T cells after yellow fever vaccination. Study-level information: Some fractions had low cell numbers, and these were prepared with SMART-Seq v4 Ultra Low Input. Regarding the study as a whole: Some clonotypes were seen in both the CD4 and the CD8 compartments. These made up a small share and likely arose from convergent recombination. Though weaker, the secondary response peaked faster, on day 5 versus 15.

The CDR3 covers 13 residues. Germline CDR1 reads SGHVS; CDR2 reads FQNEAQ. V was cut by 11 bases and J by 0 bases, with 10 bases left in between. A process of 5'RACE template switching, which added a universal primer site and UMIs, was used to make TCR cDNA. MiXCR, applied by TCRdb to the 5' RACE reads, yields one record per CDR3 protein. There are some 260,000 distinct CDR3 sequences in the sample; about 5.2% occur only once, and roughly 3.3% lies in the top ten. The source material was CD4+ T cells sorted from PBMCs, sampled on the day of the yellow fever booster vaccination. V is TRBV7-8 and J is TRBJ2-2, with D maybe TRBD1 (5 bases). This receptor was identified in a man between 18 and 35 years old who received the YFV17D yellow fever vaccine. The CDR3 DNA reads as TGTGCCGGGGCAGGGACGAACACCGGGGAGCTGTTTTTT. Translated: CAGAGTNTGELFF. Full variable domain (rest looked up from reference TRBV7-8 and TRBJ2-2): GAGVSQSPRYKVAKRGQDVALRCDPISGHVSLFWYQQALGQGPEFLTYFQNEAQLDKSGLPSDRFFAERPEGSVSTLKIQRTQQEDSAVYLCAGAGTNTGELFFGEGSRLTVL.